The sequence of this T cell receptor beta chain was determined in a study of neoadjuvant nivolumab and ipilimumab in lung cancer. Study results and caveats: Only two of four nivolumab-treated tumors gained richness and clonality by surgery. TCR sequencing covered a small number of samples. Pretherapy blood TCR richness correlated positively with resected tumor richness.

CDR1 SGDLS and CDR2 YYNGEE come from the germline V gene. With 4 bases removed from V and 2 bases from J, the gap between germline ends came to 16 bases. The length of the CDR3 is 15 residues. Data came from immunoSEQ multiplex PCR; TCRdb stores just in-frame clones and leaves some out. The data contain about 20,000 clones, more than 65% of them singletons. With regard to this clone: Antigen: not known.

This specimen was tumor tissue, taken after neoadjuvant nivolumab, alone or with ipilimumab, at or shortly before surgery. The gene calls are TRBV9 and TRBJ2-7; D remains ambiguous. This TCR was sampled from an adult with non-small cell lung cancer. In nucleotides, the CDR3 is TGTGCCAGCAGCCCCGTTGTAGGTGCCCCCTACGAGCAGTACTTC. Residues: CASSPVVGAPYEQYF.